Detailed here is one T cell receptor beta chain. What it binds is unknown. CDR1 is DFQATT and CDR2 is SNEGSKA in the germline V gene (reference sequence). Trimming at V came to 7 bases and at J to 3 bases, leaving 6 bases not matched to a gene. The CDR3 consists of 12 residues. The entry originates in a study of blood T cells in healthy people across ages. Study information: Using template switching, researchers captured about one barcoded beta molecule for each two T cells. General observations from the study: PBMCs went unsorted, and a conclusive naive versus antigen-experienced comparison was therefore prevented. A roughly linear age-dependent decrease characterized TCR beta diversity per million T cells.

For the second PCR, which ran for about 6 to 11 cycles, a sample-barcoded 5' primer and a J-beta primer mix were used. TCRdb itself ran the 5' RACE reads through MiXCR, one entry per CDR3 protein. The table includes about 1,600,000 distinct CDR3 sequences, roughly 40% detected once. Healthy Caucasian individuals from Russia aged about 6 to 90 were enrolled as donors. V usage is TRBV20-1 and J usage is TRBJ2-7, with 7 nucleotides matching TRBD2. The sequence was collected from a woman aged 18-29 years in good health. The sequenced sample was blood. The CDR3 DNA sequence: TGCAGTGGGAGGCGGGGGAACTACGAGCAGTACTTC. Protein: CSGRRGNYEQYF.